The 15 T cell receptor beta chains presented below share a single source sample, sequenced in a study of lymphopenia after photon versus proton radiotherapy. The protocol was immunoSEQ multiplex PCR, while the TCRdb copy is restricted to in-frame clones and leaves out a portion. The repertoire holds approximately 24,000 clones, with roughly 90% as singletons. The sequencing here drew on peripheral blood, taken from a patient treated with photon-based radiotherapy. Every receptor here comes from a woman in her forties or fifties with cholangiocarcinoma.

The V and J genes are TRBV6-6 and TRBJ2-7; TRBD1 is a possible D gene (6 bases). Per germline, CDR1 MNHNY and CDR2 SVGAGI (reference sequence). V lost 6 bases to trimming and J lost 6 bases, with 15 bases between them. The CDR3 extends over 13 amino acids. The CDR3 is CASSPTGMGEQYF. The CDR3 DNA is TGTGCCAGCAGCCCCACAGGGATGGGCGAGCAGTACTTC.

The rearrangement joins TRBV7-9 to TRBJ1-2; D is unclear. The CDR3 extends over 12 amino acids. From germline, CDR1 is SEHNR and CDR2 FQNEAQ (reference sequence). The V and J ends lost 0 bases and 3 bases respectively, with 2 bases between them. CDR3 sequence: CASSLADYGYTF. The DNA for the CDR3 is TGTGCCAGCAGCTTAGCGGACTATGGCTACACCTTC. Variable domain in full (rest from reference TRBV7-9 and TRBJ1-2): DTGVSQNPRHKITKRGQNVTFRCDPISEHNRLYWYRQTLGQGPEFLTYFQNEAQLEKSRLLSDRFSAERPKGSFSTLEIQRTEQGDSAMYLCASSLADYGYTFGSGTRLTVV.

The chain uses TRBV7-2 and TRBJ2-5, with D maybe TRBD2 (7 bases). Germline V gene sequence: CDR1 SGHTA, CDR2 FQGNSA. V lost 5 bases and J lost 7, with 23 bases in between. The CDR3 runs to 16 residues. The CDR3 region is CASSQQDFVGGATQYF. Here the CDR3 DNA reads TGTGCCAGCAGCCAGCAGGACTTCGTTGGGGGGGCGACCCAGTACTTC. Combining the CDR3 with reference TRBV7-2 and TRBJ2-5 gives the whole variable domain GAGVSQSPSNKVTEKGKDVELRCDPISGHTALYWYRQSLGQGLEFLIYFQGNSAPDKSGLPSDRFSAERTGGSVSTLTIQRTQQEDSAVYLCASSQQDFVGGATQYFGPGTRLLVL.

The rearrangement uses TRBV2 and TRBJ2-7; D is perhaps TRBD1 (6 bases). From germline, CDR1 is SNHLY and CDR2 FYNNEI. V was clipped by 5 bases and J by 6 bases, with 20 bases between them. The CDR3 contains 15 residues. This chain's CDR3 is CASSKRQVGSTEQYF. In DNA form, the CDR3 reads TGTGCCAGCAGTAAGCGACAGGTGGGTTCCACCGAGCAGTACTTC.

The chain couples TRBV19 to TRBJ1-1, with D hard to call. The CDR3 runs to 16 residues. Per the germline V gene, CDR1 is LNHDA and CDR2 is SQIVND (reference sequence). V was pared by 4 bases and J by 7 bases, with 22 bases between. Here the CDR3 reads CASSRSIGRNGGEAFF. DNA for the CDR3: TGTGCCAGTAGTAGGTCGATAGGACGAAACGGAGGTGAAGCTTTCTTT.

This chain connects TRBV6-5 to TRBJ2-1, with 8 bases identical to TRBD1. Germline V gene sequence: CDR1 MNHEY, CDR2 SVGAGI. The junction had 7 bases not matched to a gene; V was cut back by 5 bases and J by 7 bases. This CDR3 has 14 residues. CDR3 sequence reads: CASSQTGGRNEQFF. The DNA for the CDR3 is TGTGCCAGCAGTCAAACAGGGGGACGGAATGAGCAGTTCTTC.

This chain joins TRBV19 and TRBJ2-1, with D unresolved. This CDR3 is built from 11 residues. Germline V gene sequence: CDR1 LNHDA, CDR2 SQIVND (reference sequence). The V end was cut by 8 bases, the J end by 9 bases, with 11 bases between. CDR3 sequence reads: CASSPTVEQFF. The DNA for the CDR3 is TGTGCCAGTTCCCCCACGGTTGAGCAGTTCTTC.

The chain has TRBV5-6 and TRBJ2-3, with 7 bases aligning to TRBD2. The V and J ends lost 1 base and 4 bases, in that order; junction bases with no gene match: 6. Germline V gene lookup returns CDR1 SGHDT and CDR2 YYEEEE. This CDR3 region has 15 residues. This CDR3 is CASSLRDYWADTQYF. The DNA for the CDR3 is TGTGCCAGCAGCTTGAGGGACTATTGGGCAGATACGCAGTATTTT.

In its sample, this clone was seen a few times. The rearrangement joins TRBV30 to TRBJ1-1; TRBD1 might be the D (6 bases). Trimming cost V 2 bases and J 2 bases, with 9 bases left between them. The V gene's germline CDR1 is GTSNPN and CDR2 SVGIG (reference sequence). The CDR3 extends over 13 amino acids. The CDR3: CAWSRTANTEAFF. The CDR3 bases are TGTGCCTGGAGTCGGACAGCTAACACTGAAGCTTTCTTT. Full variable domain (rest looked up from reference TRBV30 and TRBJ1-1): SQTIHQWPATLVQPVGSPLSLECTVEGTSNPNLYWYRQAAGRGLQLLFYSVGIGQISSEVPQNLSASRPQDRQFILSSKKLLLSDSGFYLCAWSRTANTEAFFGQGTRLTVV.

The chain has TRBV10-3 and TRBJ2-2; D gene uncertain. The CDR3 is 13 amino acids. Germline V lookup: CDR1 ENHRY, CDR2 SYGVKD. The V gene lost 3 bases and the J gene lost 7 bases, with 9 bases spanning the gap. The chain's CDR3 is CAISEPPYGELFF. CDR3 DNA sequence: TGTGCCATCAGTGAACCTCCGTACGGGGAGCTGTTTTTT.

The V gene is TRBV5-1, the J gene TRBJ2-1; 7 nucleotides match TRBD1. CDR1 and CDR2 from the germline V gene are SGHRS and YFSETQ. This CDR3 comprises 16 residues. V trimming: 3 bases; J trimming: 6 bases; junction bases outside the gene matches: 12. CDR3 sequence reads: CASSWGTVIMSNEQFF. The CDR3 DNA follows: TGCGCCAGCAGCTGGGGGACAGTAATTATGAGCAATGAGCAGTTCTTC.

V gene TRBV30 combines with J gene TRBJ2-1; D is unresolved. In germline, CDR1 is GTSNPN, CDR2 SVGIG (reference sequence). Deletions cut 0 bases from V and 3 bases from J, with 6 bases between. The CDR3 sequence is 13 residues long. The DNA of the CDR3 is TGTGCCTGGAGTGTAAACAGCTACAATGAGCAGTTCTTC. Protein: CAWSVNSYNEQFF.

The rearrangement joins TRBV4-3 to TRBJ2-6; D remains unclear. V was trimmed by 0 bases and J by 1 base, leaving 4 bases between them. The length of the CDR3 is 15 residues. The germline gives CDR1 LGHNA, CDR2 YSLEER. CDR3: CASSQDPSGANVLTF. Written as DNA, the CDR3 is TGCGCCAGCAGCCAAGATCCGTCTGGGGCCAACGTCCTGACTTTC.

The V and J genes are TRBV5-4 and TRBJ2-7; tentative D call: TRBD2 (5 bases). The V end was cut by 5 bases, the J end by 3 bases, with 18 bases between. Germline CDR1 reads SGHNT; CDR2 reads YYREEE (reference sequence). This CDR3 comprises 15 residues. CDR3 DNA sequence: TGTGCCAGCAGTCACCCCCGGGGTTCCGGCTACGAGCAGTACTTC. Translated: CASSHPRGSGYEQYF.

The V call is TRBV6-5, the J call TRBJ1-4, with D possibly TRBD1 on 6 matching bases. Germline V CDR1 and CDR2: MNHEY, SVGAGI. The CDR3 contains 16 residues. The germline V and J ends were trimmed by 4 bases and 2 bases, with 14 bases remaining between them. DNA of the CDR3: TGTGCCAGCAGTTTCACAGGGAAATCCACTAATGAAAAACTGTTTTTT. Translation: CASSFTGKSTNEKLFF.